This T cell receptor beta chain was documented in a study of blood T cell repertoires in COVID-19. Study details: Italy, Spain and the United States were the sources of the convalescent and acute COVID-19 samples. Nucleic acid was either cDNA or gDNA, and it came from T cells, B-cell-depleted T cells, or PBMCs.

The CDR3 runs to 16 residues. Germline V gene lookup returns CDR1 MGHDK and CDR2 SYGVNS. Losses at the gene ends were 4 bases for V and 5 bases for J; bases not matched to a gene: 13. Authors' methods: Counts of nucleated cells, estimated from reference gene primer amplification, were obtained. Assay used: immunoSEQ multiplex PCR; TCRdb lists only in-frame clones, some missing. V and J calls and clone size are as listed in that table; D and trimming were resolved from the DNA. This sample has about 140,000 clones; about 86% occur once, and the top ten carry approximately 3.9%. Source material: peripheral blood. This receptor was taken from a woman aged 55-70 years with acute or convalescent COVID-19. The chain couples TRBV25-1 to TRBJ1-1; 7 bases match TRBD1. The CDR3 region has the DNA TGTGCCAGCAGTGCTAACAGGGGAGGTCGTCGGACTGAAGCTTTCTTT. Its translation is CASSANRGGRRTEAFF.